This TCR beta chain originates from a study of blood T cell repertoires in COVID-19. The wider study: The United States, Italy and Spain were the sources of the acute and convalescent COVID-19 samples. T cells, B-cell-depleted T cells, or PBMCs provided the cDNA or gDNA that served as material.

In the original analysis: By means of reference gene primer amplification, nucleated cell counts were estimated. Libraries were prepared by immunoSEQ multiplex PCR; TCRdb keeps only in-frame clonotypes and omits some of them. The V and J calls and clone size come from that table; D and trimming were worked out from the DNA. The data contain almost 200,000 clones, 80% to 90% of them singletons. CDR3 size: 17 residues. The sequenced sample was peripheral blood. The clonotype originates from a woman in her 70s with acute or convalescent COVID-19. This rearrangement joins TRBV21-1 to TRBJ2-1; the table names TRBD2, a call not compared with the DNA. TRBV21-1 is a documented pseudogene. The CDR3 region has the DNA TGTGCCAGCAGCGCATACCCCCCTTGGGGGGGAATAGGTGAGCAGTTCTTC. Translation gives CASSAYPPWGGIGEQFF.